This T cell receptor (beta chain) was profiled in a study of cytomegalovirus exposure and HLA in healthy donors. The study's findings and limits: Several of the most significant clusters appeared, in a later analysis, to be linked to common viral pathogens.

Trimming stripped 5 bases from V and 0 bases from J, with 16 bases between. The germline gives CDR1 SGHTA, CDR2 FQGNSA. The CDR3 totals 16 residues. Donors were ostensibly healthy at sampling, although undocumented immune exposures were probable. Concerning this clone: Its antigen is not identified.

The PCR made use of 60 Vbeta and 13 Jbeta primers. Profiling relied on immunoSEQ multiplex PCR, and the TCRdb table lists in-frame clones only, not all of them. The data hold some 150,000 clones, with 73% observed a single time. The receptor comes from a human donor in good health. V and J are TRBV7-2 and TRBJ1-1, with D unresolved. The sequencing sample was made of PBMCs. CDR3 sequence: CASSRTAAAMNTEAFF. Written as DNA, the CDR3 is TGTGCCAGCAGCCGTACGGCGGCAGCCATGAACACTGAAGCTTTCTTT.